What follows are 13 T cell receptor beta chains derived from one specimen sequenced in a study of shared clonotypes between healthy human individuals. In the naive CD8 group, cells lacked CD45RO and were positively selected for CCR7, so terminally differentiated effector memory CD45RA+ cells were left out. This table comes from immunoSEQ multiplex PCR, and its TCRdb copy is limited to in-frame clones, with some not included. The sample contains about 700,000 clones, under 95% of which appear only once. Sequenced material: naive CD8+ T cells sorted from blood. Receptors were obtained from a man aged 25-45 years in good health.

The J gene is TRBJ2-5, the V gene TRBV29-1; 8 bases fit TRBD2. J gave up 4 bases and V 0 bases, and 13 bases lay outside the gene matches. CDR1 and CDR2 (germline): SQVTM, ANQGSEA. CDR3 length: 17 amino acids. The CDR3 nucleotides are TGCAGCGTTGAAGATCCCGCAGTTACTAGCGGTGGAGAGACCCAGTACTTC. Its translation is CSVEDPAVTSGGETQYF.

The chain combines TRBV19 with TRBJ2-6; TRBD1 matches 7 bases. Germline CDR1 reads LNHDA; CDR2 reads SQIVND (reference sequence). This CDR3 region has 21 residues. With 3 bases clipped from V and 0 bases from J, the junction kept 17 bases outside the gene matches. The CDR3 DNA sequence: TGTGCCAGTAGTATGGCCGAGTTTAGTACAGGGGCGGTCTCTGGGGCCAACGTCCTGACTTTC. Translated: CASSMAEFSTGAVSGANVLTF.

CDR3 sequence (DNA): TGTGCCAGCAGTGAGATCATCAGTTACTCTGGAAACACCATATATTTT. Its protein product is CASSEIISYSGNTIYF. The chain links TRBV2 to TRBJ1-3; no clear D. The CDR3 sequence is 16 residues long. V was trimmed by 3 bases and J by 0 bases, leaving 12 bases between them. Germline V gene lookup returns CDR1 SNHLY and CDR2 FYNNEI.

The CDR3 loop reads CASSKRTSGSLHEQFF. In nucleotides, the CDR3 is TGTGCCAGCAGCAAACGGACTAGCGGGAGTCTTCATGAGCAGTTCTTC. The V and J genes are TRBV7-9 and TRBJ2-1; 13 nucleotides align to TRBD2. The trim removed 5 bases at V and 8 bases at J, leaving 9 bases unmatched. The germline V gene encodes CDR1 SEHNR and CDR2 FQNEAQ (reference sequence). The CDR3 is 16 amino acids. The complete variable domain, with remaining parts taken from reference TRBV7-9 and TRBJ2-1, reads DTGVSQNPRHKITKRGQNVTFRCDPISEHNRLYWYRQTLGQGPEFLTYFQNEAQLEKSRLLSDRFSAERPKGSFSTLEIQRTEQGDSAMYLCASSKRTSGSLHEQFFGPGTRLTVL.

V is TRBV30 and J is TRBJ2-1, with 7 bases matching TRBD1. The J segment lost 9 bases and the V segment lost 1 base, leaving 3 bases of the junction unmatched. This CDR3 is 12 amino acids long. CDR1 and CDR2 from the germline V gene are GTSNPN and SVGIG (reference sequence). The DNA of the CDR3 is TGTGCCTGGAGTGGCGACAGGGTTGAGCAGTTCTTC. Its translation is CAWSGDRVEQFF.

The chain couples TRBV10-1 to TRBJ2-1, with 7 bases aligning to TRBD1. Per germline, CDR1 WNHNN and CDR2 SYGVQD (reference sequence). This CDR3 region has 16 residues. V shed 2 bases, J shed 5 bases, and the junction held 9 bases outside the gene matches. CDR3 DNA: TGCGCCAGCAGTGAGGCACCCACAGGGGTCAACAATGAGCAGTTCTTC. It yields the protein CASSEAPTGVNNEQFF.

The chain joins TRBV5-4 to TRBJ2-7; no firm D call. Trimming removed 1 base from V and 3 bases from J, with 14 bases in between. Germline CDR1 reads SGHNT; CDR2 reads YYREEE (reference sequence). CDR3 length: 15 amino acids. The CDR3 nucleotides read TGTGCCAGCAGCTTGTCAGGTAGTGGTGACTACGAGCAGTACTTC. This codes for CASSLSGSGDYEQYF.

This sequence joins TRBV9 and TRBJ2-3; tentatively, D is TRBD1 or TRBD2 (6 bases each). The CDR3 loop spans 14 amino acids. V lost 0 bases, J lost 5 bases, and 10 bases lay in between. Looked up from germline, CDR1 is SGDLS and CDR2 is YYNGEE. CDR3 residues: CASSVAGAQDTQYF. CDR3 bases: TGTGCCAGCAGCGTAGCGGGGGCGCAAGATACGCAGTATTTT.

This chain connects TRBV5-4 to TRBJ1-4; D uncertain. The germline gives CDR1 SGHNT, CDR2 YYREEE (reference sequence). The V end was cut by 2 bases, the J end by 6 bases, with 11 bases between. The CDR3 loop spans 14 amino acids. The CDR3 loop is CASSFYGEDEKLFF. Written as DNA, the CDR3 is TGTGCCAGCAGCTTCTACGGAGAAGATGAAAAACTGTTTTTT. The full variable domain, with the rest looked up from reference TRBV5-4 and TRBJ1-4, is ETGVTQSPTHLIKTRGQQVTLRCSSQSGHNTVSWYQQALGQGPQFIFQYYREEENGRGNFPPRFSGLQFPNYSSELNVNALELDDSALYLCASSFYGEDEKLFFGSGTQLSVL.

The genes are TRBV6-1 and TRBJ2-1, with TRBD1 identical over 9 bases. The CDR3 loop spans 17 amino acids. J was trimmed by 4 bases and V by 0 bases; bases with no gene match: 7. The V gene's germline CDR1 is MNHNS and CDR2 SASEGT. CDR3 coding DNA: TGTGCCAGCAGTGAAGCGCGATGGGACAGGGTATACAATGAGCAGTTCTTC. Translating it yields CASSEARWDRVYNEQFF.

The V and J genes are TRBV10-3 and TRBJ2-1; no clear D. V was pared by 0 bases and J by 9 bases, with 12 bases between. This CDR3 is built from 14 residues. Germline values: CDR1 ENHRY, CDR2 SYGVKD. DNA for the CDR3: TGTGCCATCAGTGAGTCGCTCTCTGGGGTTGAGCAGTTCTTC. Its translation is CAISESLSGVEQFF.

About this clone: The same CDR3 is also encoded by other DNA sequences in this sample. This chain joins TRBV29-1 and TRBJ2-2; D not resolved. The length of the CDR3 is 13 residues. Trimming removed 2 bases at V and 1 base at J, with 5 bases between. Germline V gene sequence: CDR1 SQVTM, CDR2 ANQGSEA. In DNA form, the CDR3 reads TGCAGCGTTGAACGTCAGAACACCGGGGAGCTGTTTTTT. Translated, it gives CSVERQNTGELFF.

The rearrangement links TRBV29-1 to TRBJ2-1; TRBD1 matches at 7 bases. J lost 10 bases, V lost 1 base, and 4 bases had no gene match. The length of the CDR3 is 12 residues. Germline CDR1 SQVTM, CDR2 ANQGSEA. The CDR3 spells CSVEVDRLEQFF. For the CDR3, the DNA is TGCAGCGTTGAAGTGGACAGGCTAGAGCAGTTCTTC.